The present T cell receptor (beta chain) was sequenced within a study of blood T cells in healthy people across ages. Study results and limitations: Age advanced and TCR beta diversity per million T cells fell, roughly linearly. Long-lived donors carried more naive CD4+ cells and greater diversity than aged donors.

Concerning this clonotype: Its antigen is not known.

PCR was performed a second time for about 7 to 12 cycles using a sample-barcoded 5' primer and a J-beta primer mix. TCRdb redid the calling of the 5' RACE reads with MiXCR, one entry per CDR3 protein. The sample consists of over 1,200,000 distinct CDR3 sequences, around 59% of them appearing once. Deletions cut 2 bases from V and 0 bases from J, with 9 bases between. The germline CDR1 and CDR2 sequences are SGHRS and YFSETQ. The CDR3 has 16 residues. Healthy Russian Caucasian donors spanned ages about 6 to 100 years. The chain recombines TRBV5-1 with TRBJ2-6; D may be TRBD2 (5 bases). The sequenced sample was blood. The TCR sequence derives from a man in his late teens or twenties in good health. This chain's CDR3 is CASSLREHSGANVLTF. CDR3 bases: TGCGCCAGCAGCTTAAGGGAGCACTCTGGGGCCAACGTCCTGACTTTC. The whole variable domain, filled in from reference TRBV5-1 and TRBJ2-6, reads KAGVTQTPRYLIKTRGQQVTLSCSPISGHRSVSWYQQTPGQGLQFLFEYFSETQRNKGNFPGRFSGRQFSNSRSEMNVSTLELGDSALYLCASSLREHSGANVLTFGAGSRLTVL.